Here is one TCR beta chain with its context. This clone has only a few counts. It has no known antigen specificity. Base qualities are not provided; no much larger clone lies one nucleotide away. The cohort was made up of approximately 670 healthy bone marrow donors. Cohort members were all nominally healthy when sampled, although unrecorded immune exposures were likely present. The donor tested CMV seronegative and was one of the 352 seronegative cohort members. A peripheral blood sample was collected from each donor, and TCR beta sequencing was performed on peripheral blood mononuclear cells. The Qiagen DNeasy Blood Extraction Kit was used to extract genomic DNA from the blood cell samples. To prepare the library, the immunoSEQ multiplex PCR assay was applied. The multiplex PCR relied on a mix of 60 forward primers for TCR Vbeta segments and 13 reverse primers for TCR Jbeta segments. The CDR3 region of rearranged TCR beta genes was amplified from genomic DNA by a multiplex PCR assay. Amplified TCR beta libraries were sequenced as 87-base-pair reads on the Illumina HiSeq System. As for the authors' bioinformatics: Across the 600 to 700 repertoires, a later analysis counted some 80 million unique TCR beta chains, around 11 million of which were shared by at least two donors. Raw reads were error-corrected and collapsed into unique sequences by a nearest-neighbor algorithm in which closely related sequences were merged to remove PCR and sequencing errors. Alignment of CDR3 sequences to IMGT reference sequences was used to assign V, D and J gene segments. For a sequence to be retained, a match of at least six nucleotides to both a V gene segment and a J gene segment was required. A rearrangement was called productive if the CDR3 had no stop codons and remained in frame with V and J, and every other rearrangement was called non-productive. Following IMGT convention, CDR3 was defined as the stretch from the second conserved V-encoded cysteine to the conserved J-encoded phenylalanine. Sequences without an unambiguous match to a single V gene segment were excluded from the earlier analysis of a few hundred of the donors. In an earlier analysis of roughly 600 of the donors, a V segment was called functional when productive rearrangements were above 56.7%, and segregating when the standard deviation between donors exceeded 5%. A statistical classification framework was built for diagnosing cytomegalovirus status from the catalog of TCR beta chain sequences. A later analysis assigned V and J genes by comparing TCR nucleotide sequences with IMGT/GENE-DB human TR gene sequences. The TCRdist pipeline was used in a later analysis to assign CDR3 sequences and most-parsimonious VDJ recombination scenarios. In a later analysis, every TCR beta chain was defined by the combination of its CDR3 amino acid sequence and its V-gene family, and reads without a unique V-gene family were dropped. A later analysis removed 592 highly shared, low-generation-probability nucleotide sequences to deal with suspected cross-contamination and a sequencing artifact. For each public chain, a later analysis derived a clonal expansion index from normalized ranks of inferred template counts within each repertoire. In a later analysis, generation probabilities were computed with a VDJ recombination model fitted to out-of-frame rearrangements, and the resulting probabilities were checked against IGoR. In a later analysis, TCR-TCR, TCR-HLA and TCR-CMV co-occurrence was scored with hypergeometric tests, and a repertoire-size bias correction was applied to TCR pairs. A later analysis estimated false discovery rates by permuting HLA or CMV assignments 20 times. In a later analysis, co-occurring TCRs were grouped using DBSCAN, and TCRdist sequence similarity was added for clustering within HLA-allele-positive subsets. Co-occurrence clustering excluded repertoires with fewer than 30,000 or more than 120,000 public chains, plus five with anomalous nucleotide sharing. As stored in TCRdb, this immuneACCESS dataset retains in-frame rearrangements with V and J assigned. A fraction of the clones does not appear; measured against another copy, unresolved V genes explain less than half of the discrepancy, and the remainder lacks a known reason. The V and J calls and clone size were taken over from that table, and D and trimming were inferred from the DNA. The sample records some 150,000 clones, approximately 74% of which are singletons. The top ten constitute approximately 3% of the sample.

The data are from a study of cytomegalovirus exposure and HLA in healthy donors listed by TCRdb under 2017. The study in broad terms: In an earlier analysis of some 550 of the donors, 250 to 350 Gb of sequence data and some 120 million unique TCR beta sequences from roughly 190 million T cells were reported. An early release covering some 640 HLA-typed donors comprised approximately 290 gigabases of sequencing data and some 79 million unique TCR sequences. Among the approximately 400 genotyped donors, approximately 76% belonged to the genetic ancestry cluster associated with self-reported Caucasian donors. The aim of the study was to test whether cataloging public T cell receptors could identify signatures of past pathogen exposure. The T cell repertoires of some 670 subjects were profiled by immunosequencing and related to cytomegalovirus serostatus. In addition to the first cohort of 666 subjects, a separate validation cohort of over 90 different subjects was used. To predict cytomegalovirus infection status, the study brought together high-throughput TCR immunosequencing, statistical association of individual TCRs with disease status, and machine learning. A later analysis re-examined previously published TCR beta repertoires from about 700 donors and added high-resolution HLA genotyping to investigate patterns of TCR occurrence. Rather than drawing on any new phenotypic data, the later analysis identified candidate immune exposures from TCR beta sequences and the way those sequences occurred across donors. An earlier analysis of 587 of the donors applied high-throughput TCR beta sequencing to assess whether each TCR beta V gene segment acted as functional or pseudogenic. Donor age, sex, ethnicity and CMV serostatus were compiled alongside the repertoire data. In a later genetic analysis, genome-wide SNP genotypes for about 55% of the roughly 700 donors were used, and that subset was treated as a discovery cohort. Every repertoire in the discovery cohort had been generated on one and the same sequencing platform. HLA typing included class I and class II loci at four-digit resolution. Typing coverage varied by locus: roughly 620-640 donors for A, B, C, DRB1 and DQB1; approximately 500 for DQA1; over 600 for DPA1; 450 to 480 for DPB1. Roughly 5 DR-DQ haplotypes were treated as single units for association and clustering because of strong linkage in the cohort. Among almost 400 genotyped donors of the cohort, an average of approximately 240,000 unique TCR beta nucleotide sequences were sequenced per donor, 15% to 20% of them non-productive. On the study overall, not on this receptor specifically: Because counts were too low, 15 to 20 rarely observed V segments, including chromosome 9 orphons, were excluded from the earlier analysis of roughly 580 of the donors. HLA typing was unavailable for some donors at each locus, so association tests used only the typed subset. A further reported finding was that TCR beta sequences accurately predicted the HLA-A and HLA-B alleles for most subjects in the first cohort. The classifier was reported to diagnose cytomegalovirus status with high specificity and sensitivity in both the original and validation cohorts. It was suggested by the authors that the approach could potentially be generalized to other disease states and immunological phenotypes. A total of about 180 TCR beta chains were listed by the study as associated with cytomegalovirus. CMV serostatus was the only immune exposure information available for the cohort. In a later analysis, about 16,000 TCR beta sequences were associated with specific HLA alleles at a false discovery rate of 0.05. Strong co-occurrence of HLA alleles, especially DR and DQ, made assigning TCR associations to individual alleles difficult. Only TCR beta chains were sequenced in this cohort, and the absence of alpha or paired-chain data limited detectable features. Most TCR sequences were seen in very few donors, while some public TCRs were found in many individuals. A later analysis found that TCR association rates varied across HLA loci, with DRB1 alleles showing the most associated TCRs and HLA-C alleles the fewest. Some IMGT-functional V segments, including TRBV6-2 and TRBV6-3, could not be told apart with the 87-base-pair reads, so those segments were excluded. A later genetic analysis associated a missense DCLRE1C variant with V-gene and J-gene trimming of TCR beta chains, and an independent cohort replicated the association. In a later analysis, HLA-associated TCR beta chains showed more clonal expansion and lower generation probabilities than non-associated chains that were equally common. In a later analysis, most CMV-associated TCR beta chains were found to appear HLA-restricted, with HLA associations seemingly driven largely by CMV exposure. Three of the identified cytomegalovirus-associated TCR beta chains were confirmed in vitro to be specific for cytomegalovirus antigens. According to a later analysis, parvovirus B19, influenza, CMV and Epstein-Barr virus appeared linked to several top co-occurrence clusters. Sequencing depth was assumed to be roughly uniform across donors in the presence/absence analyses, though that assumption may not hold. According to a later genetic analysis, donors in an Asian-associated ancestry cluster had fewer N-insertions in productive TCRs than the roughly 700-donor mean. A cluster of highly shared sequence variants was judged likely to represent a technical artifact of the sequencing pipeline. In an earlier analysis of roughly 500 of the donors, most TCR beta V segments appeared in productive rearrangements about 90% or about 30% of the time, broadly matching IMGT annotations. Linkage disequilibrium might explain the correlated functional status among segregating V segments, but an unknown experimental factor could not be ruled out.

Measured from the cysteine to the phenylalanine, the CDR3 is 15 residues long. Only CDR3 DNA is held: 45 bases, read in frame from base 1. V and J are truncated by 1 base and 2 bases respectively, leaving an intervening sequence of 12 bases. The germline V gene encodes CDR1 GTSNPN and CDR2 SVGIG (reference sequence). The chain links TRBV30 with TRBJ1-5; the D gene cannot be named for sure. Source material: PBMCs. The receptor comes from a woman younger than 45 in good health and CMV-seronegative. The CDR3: CAWSGGWEGNQPQHF. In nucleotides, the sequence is TGTGCCTGGAGTGGAGGTTGGGAGGGCAATCAGCCCCAGCATTTT.